The 17 T cell receptor beta chains in this list originate from one sample, sequenced in a study of T cell responses to AZD1222 COVID-19 vaccine. Clones were read by immunoSEQ multiplex PCR, and TCRdb kept only the in-frame ones, dropping some. This repertoire shows 130,000 to 150,000 clones, 91% found once; its top ten account for roughly 3.8%. Sequenced material: peripheral blood, taken 28 days after the second AZD1222 dose. The receptors come from an adult who received the AZD1222 COVID-19 vaccine.

The V and J genes are TRBV10-3 and TRBJ2-7; 12 bases agree with TRBD2. Germline V CDR1 and CDR2: ENHRY, SYGVKD. The V gene end was trimmed by 6 bases and the J gene end by 5 bases; junction bases not matched to a gene: 5. The CDR3 is 14 residues long. In DNA, the CDR3 is TGTGCCATCAGCCTAGCGGGAGGGAACCACGAGCAGTACTTC. Its translation is CAISLAGGNHEQYF.

The chain is built from TRBV4-1 and TRBJ2-3; the D is unclear. The CDR3 is 17 residues long. The germline V gene has CDR1 MGHRA and CDR2 YSYEKL. The V end lost 4 bases, the J end lost 4 bases, and 21 bases lay between the germline ends. As DNA, the CDR3 is TGCGCCAGCAGCCCCCTTCAACGCAGTTGGTTGGCAGATACGCAGTATTTT. Translating gives CASSPLQRSWLADTQYF.

A note on this clone: Other DNA variants within this sample encode the same CDR3. V is TRBV5-1 and J is TRBJ1-2; tentative D call: TRBD1 (5 bases). V was pared by 0 bases and J by 4 bases, with 7 bases between. The CDR3 sequence is 13 residues long. Germline loops: CDR1 SGHRS, CDR2 YFSETQ. This CDR3 is CASSLGGGYGYTF. The CDR3 bases are TGCGCCAGCAGCTTGGGTGGGGGCTATGGCTACACCTTC.

The rearrangement joins TRBV5-5 to TRBJ1-4; no definite D call. This CDR3 contains 13 residues. The germline V gene has CDR1 SGHKS and CDR2 YYEKEE (reference sequence). V gave up 7 bases and J gave up 0 bases, with 7 bases separating them. Here the CDR3 reads CASHRATNEKLFF. CDR3 nucleotides: TGTGCCAGCCACAGAGCAACTAATGAAAAACTGTTTTTT.

V usage is TRBV25-1 and J usage is TRBJ1-3; D is perhaps TRBD1 (5 bases). Trimming cost V 4 bases and J 0 bases, with 7 bases left between them. This CDR3 contains 14 residues. CDR1 and CDR2 (germline): MGHDK, SYGVNS. The DNA of the CDR3 is TGTGCCAGCAGTGTGGACACCTCTGGAAACACCATATATTTT. This encodes CASSVDTSGNTIYF. Full variable domain (outside the CDR3, taken from reference TRBV25-1 and TRBJ1-3): EADIYQTPRYLVIGTGKKITLECSQTMGHDKMYWYQQDPGMELHLIHYSYGVNSTEKGDLSSESTVSRIRTEHFPLTLESARPSHTSQYLCASSVDTSGNTIYFGEGSWLTVV.

Worth noting for this clone: The junction shows a germline mismatch at one end, possibly a read error. V gene TRBV6-6 combines with J gene TRBJ1-6; no firm D call. The length of the CDR3 is 16 residues. CDR1 MNHNY and CDR2 SVGAGI come from the germline V gene (reference sequence). Written as DNA, the CDR3 is TGTGCCAGCAGTTACTCGGGTTGGGCTGATAACTCACCCCTCCACTTT. Amino acids: CASSYSGWADNSPLHF.

The chain has TRBV7-2 and TRBJ1-6; D not certain. The CDR3 extends over 15 amino acids. V was trimmed by 1 base and J by 9 bases, leaving 13 bases between them. Germline V gene lookup returns CDR1 SGHTA and CDR2 FQGNSA. The CDR3 DNA reads as TGTGCCAGCAGCTTAGTTCCGGGGAACTCTTCACCCCTCCACTTT. It translates to CASSLVPGNSSPLHF. Full variable domain (rest looked up from reference TRBV7-2 and TRBJ1-6): GAGVSQSPSNKVTEKGKDVELRCDPISGHTALYWYRQSLGQGLEFLIYFQGNSAPDKSGLPSDRFSAERTGGSVSTLTIQRTQQEDSAVYLCASSLVPGNSSPLHFGNGTRLTVT.

This clone appeared a single time. This chain uses TRBV7-2 with TRBJ2-1, with 11 bases lining up with TRBD2. The length of the CDR3 is 19 residues. The germline CDR1 and CDR2 sequences are SGHTA and FQGNSA. V was clipped by 1 base and J by 7 bases; unmatched bases: 15. In DNA, the CDR3 is TGTGCCAGCAGCTTAGTATTGTCTGTAACTAGCGGGAGCCAAAATGAGCAGTTCTTC. This encodes CASSLVLSVTSGSQNEQFF.

This chain connects TRBV7-2 to TRBJ2-4, with D possibly being TRBD2 (6 bases). Germline assignment: CDR1 SGHTA and CDR2 FQGNSA. Deletions cut 5 bases from V and 4 bases from J, with 18 bases between. The CDR3 totals 16 residues. CDR3 coding DNA: TGTGCCAGCAGCGTGGACTATGGTCGGCCTAAAAACATTCAGTACTTC. It yields the protein CASSVDYGRPKNIQYF.

The chain uses TRBV10-1 and TRBJ1-2; D remains ambiguous. The CDR3 sequence is 13 residues long. CDR1 and CDR2 from the germline V gene are WNHNN and SYGVQD (reference sequence). Trimming cost V 0 bases and J 6 bases, with 8 bases left between them. The CDR3 DNA reads TGCGCCAGCAGTGAGTCTGAGACGGATGGCTACACCTTC. Amino acid sequence: CASSESETDGYTF.

In DNA, the CDR3 is TGTGCCAGTAGTGAGGGCGGGACAGTGGATGAAAAACTGTTTTTT. Protein product: CASSEGGTVDEKLFF. The chain is built from TRBV19 and TRBJ1-4; 7 bases are shared with TRBD1. The V and J ends lost 5 bases and 6 bases, in that order; junction bases with no gene match: 9. The CDR3 extends over 15 amino acids. Germline V gene sequence: CDR1 LNHDA, CDR2 SQIVND (reference sequence).

The chain links TRBV7-6 to TRBJ2-2; TRBD2 matches 10 bases. Trimming took 5 bases from V and 2 from J; bases not matched to a gene: 8. CDR1 and CDR2 from the germline V gene are SGHVS and FNYEAQ. The CDR3 is 17 amino acids. CDR3 nucleotide sequence: TGTGCCAGCAGCATTAGCGGGGGGAGCCTAAACACCGGGGAGCTGTTTTTT. Translating gives CASSISGGSLNTGELFF.

This clone came up once. The rearrangement joins TRBV7-7 to TRBJ1-4; D is uncertain. CDR1 and CDR2 from the germline V gene are SSHAT and FNYEAQ (reference sequence). The CDR3 is made up of 14 amino acids. V lost 1 base to trimming and J lost 8 bases, with 11 bases between them. The CDR3 nucleotides are TGTGCCAGCAGCTTAGGGTTCCCCCCAGAAAAACTGTTTTTT. Translating it yields CASSLGFPPEKLFF.

The V and J genes are TRBV5-1 and TRBJ2-3, with unresolved D. This CDR3 comprises 14 residues. V lost 2 bases, J lost 2 bases, and 9 bases lay in between. Germline-derived CDR1 and CDR2 are SGHRS and YFSETQ. The DNA of the CDR3 is TGCGCCAGCAGCTTAGGGTCGGACACAGATACGCAGTATTTT. This sequence encodes CASSLGSDTDTQYF.

The V and J genes are TRBV14 and TRBJ1-1, with 8 bases fitting TRBD1. Germline CDR1 and CDR2: SGHDN and FVKESK. CDR3 length equals 14 residues. Trimming at V came to 2 bases and at J to 4 bases, leaving 3 bases not matched to a gene. For the CDR3, the DNA is TGTGCCAGCAGCCAACAACAGGGGGGCACTGAAGCTTTCTTT. The encoded protein is CASSQQQGGTEAFF.

The chain recombines TRBV5-5 with TRBJ1-6; D is unresolved. The V and J ends lost 0 bases and 10 bases respectively, with 11 bases between them. Germline V lookup: CDR1 SGHKS, CDR2 YYEKEE (reference sequence). The CDR3 length is 14 residues. CDR3: CASSLVRTNSPLHF. The CDR3 coding sequence is TGTGCCAGCAGCTTGGTCAGGACGAACTCACCCCTCCACTTT.

This rearrangement joins TRBV4-2 to TRBJ2-3, with TRBD2 identical over 7 bases. The CDR3 is 22 amino acids. CDR1 and CDR2 (germline): LGHNA, YNFKEQ. V trimming: 0 bases; J trimming: 2 bases; junction bases outside the gene matches: 23. CDR3 in amino acids: CASSQDPSGGNALPSFTDTQYF. The CDR3 region has the DNA TGTGCCAGCAGCCAAGATCCTTCCGGGGGGAACGCGCTCCCATCTTTCACAGATACGCAGTATTTT.